This T cell receptor beta chain was found in a study of CD8 T cells in ankylosing spondylitis. Broader study findings: Characteristic, it appeared, of ankylosing spondylitis blood was a TCR beta motif of several highly homologous variants. The disease-linked clones had a CD8+ phenotype and low blood frequencies.

This clonotype was seen a handful of times. As yet, its antigen is unknown. This CDR3 is 15 amino acids long. The germline V gene encodes CDR1 MNHEY and CDR2 SMNVEV (reference sequence). Deletions cut 7 bases from V and 2 bases from J, with 18 bases between. From the 5' RACE reads, TCRdb called clonotypes with MiXCR, one entry per CDR3 protein. The table includes around 490,000 distinct CDR3 sequences, roughly 5.2% detected once. Sequencing was performed on blood, either unsorted or a sorted T cell fraction (not recorded which). The clonotype comes from a male donor with ankylosing spondylitis. This rearrangement joins TRBV27 to TRBJ2-7; D uncertain. CDR3 nucleotides: TGTGCCAGCAATAATGGACGTCTTAAAGCCTACGAGCAGTACTTC. It is translated as CASNNGRLKAYEQYF.